The 12 T cell receptor beta chains listed next were all sequenced from one sample in a study of T-cell reconstitution after alpha-beta-depleted transplantation in children. Molecular barcoding with unique molecular identifiers was used for the TCRbeta library. TCRdb ran MiXCR on the PCR reads and lists one entry per CDR3 protein. The sample carries 200,000 or so distinct CDR3 sequences, around 8.4% recorded once. The sequences come from PBMCs, mostly from graft donor cells, collected 360 days after TCRalphabeta/CD19-depleted stem cell transplant. The receptors derive from a male patient between 2 and 15 years old who had a stem cell transplant for acute myeloid leukemia, so the T cells may come from the graft donor.

This clonotype has more than one count but fewer than ten. The chain carries TRBV6-4 and TRBJ2-1; TRBD1 is a possible D gene (7 bases). From germline, CDR1 is MRHNA and CDR2 SNTAGT. V lost 3 bases and J lost 5, with 17 bases in between. The CDR3 sequence is 16 residues long. CDR3 in DNA: TGTGCCAGCAGTGAATTTTGGCGGAGGGGGCACAATGAGCAGTTCTTC. Its protein is CASSEFWRRGHNEQFF.

Ten or more counts support this clonotype. J is TRBJ1-1 and V is TRBV5-1; TRBD1 aligns across 9 bases. The germline CDR1 and CDR2 sequences are SGHRS and YFSETQ. After removal of 0 bases from V and 5 bases from J, the junction contained 5 bases not matched to a gene. CDR3 length: 15 residues. The CDR3 sequence: CASSLGGTGTTEAFF. CDR3 bases: TGCGCCAGCAGCTTGGGGGGGACAGGGACGACTGAAGCTTTCTTT.

This clonotype was seen many times. The CDR3 DNA follows: TGTGCCAGCAGTTACTCCGGGACAATAGAAATTCAGTACTTC. This encodes CASSYSGTIEIQYF. The V and J genes are TRBV25-1 and TRBJ2-4; weak D call: TRBD1 (6 bases). V lost 5 bases and J 10 bases, leaving 18 bases between the germline ends. Germline CDR1 is MGHDK and CDR2 is SYGVNS. The CDR3 is 14 residues long.

The gene calls are TRBV10-3 and TRBJ2-1, with D maybe TRBD2 (8 bases). V shed 10 bases and J shed 5 bases, with 15 bases lying between them. Germline assignment: CDR1 ENHRY and CDR2 SYGVKD. The length of the CDR3 is 13 residues. Here the CDR3 DNA reads TGTGCCAGTAGCGGGACAGCGGACAATGAGCAGTTCTTC. Amino acid sequence: CASSGTADNEQFF.

This clonotype has a count of ten or more. The rearrangement links TRBV10-3 to TRBJ2-5; 7 bases are shared with TRBD2. CDR3 length: 13 residues. Germline-derived CDR1 and CDR2 are ENHRY and SYGVKD. V lost 6 bases and J lost 5; bases outside the gene matches: 6. CDR3 coding DNA: TGTGCCATCAGGAGGACTAGTGGTGAGACCCAGTACTTC. It is translated as CAIRRTSGETQYF.

This clonotype was seen repeatedly, ten times or more. This chain connects TRBV3-1 to TRBJ2-7, with D possibly being TRBD1 (6 bases). Trimming stripped 2 bases from V and 1 base from J, with 6 bases between. CDR1 is LGHDT and CDR2 is YNNKEL in the germline V gene (reference sequence). CDR3 length: 13 residues. The CDR3 DNA is TGTGCCAGCAGCCAAAGGGGGTCCTACGAGCAGTACGTC. The encoded protein is CASSQRGSYEQYV.

This clonotype was counted a few times. V and J are TRBV20-1 and TRBJ1-2; 9 nucleotides agree with TRBD1. Germline-derived CDR1 and CDR2 are DFQATT and SNEGSKA (reference sequence). CDR3 length equals 13 residues. V lost 3 bases, J lost 4 bases, and 3 bases stayed unmatched. As DNA, the CDR3 is TGCAGTGCTAGGACAGGGGGAGTCTATGGCTACACCTTC. Encoded protein: CSARTGGVYGYTF.

This clonotype has a handful of counts. CDR3 sequence (DNA): TGCGCCAGCAGCTTTATGACAGGGGGCAGCATCACCGGGGAGCTGTTTTTT. It specifies CASSFMTGGSITGELFF. V and J are TRBV5-1 and TRBJ2-2; 10 nucleotides agree with TRBD1. Germline V gene lookup returns CDR1 SGHRS and CDR2 YFSETQ. V lost 2 bases to trimming and J lost 4 bases; unmatched junction nucleotides: 8. This CDR3 is 17 amino acids long.

This clonotype turned up a few times. V is TRBV20-1 and J is TRBJ1-2, with 8 bases identical to TRBD1. The ends lost 0 bases at V and 10 bases at J; junction bases unmatched: 16. Germline assignment: CDR1 DFQATT and CDR2 SNEGSKA (reference sequence). There are 16 residues in the CDR3. In DNA form, the CDR3 reads TGCAGTGCTAGAGATCCGAAGGGACAGGACAGTGATGACTACACCTTC. Translated: CSARDPKGQDSDDYTF.

This clonotype turned up a few times. The V gene is TRBV10-3, the J gene TRBJ2-2, with TRBD2 identical over 7 bases. V was pared by 8 bases and J by 0 bases, with 9 bases of the junction left unmatched. Germline loops: CDR1 ENHRY, CDR2 SYGVKD. The CDR3 runs to 16 residues. The CDR3 loop is CAIGDRDYSNTGELFF. Written as DNA, the CDR3 is TGTGCCATCGGAGACCGGGACTACTCGAACACCGGGGAGCTGTTTTTT.

There are many counts of this clonotype. The chain has TRBV29-1 and TRBJ2-1, with D possibly being TRBD1 (5 bases). The CDR3 runs to 13 residues. CDR1 SQVTM and CDR2 ANQGSEA come from the germline V gene. V lost 7 bases to trimming and J lost 9 bases, with 19 bases between them. Here the CDR3 DNA reads TGCAGCGCTGGCCGGGCAGGGCTCGGTGAGCAGTTCTTC. Translated, it gives CSAGRAGLGEQFF.

V is TRBV5-1 and J is TRBJ1-1, with D perhaps TRBD1 (6 bases). The germline V gene has CDR1 SGHRS and CDR2 YFSETQ. The germline V and J ends were trimmed by 0 bases and 5 bases, with 17 bases remaining between them. The CDR3 is made up of 16 amino acids. The CDR3 region is CASSLGSEGGRTEAFF. For the CDR3, the DNA is TGCGCCAGCAGCTTGGGGTCCGAGGGGGGAAGGACTGAAGCTTTCTTT.